The present TCR beta chain was sequenced within a study of T cell repertoires in cytomegalovirus infection. TCRdb ran MiXCR on the reads and lists one entry per CDR3 protein. The sample records about 400,000 distinct CDR3 sequences, roughly 20% being singletons. The CDR3 is 12 amino acids. V gave up 6 bases and J gave up 6 bases, with 11 bases separating them. Sequenced material: PBMCs. The chain couples TRBV12-3 or TRBV12-4 to TRBJ1-1, with D maybe TRBD1 (6 bases). The receptor was derived from a human donor in good health (CMV status not recorded). Some clones in this sample may be carry-over from other donors' samples. This chain's CDR3 is CASSRTESEAFF. The CDR3 DNA sequence: TGTGCCAGCAGCAGGACAGAGTCTGAAGCTTTCTTT.